What follows describes a single TCR beta chain. Its specificity is unknown. The sample is drawn from a study of T-cell memory formation after mild COVID-19. General observations from the study: Contracting clones localized mainly to CM and EM when CD4+ and mainly to EMRA when CD8+.

TCRdb re-called the 5' RACE reads through MiXCR, storing one row per CDR3 protein. The table lists about 340,000 distinct CDR3 sequences, 10% to 15% of them singletons, with around a fifth in the top ten. The CDR3 runs to 13 residues. CDR1 is MGHRA, CDR2 YSYEKL, per germline. Trimming pared 5 bases from V and 0 bases from J, leaving 8 bases between. The chain employs TRBV4-1 and TRBJ2-7; D is unclear. The specimen was PBMCs or a T cell subset sorted from them (not recorded which). The TCR originated in a man between 18 and 35 years old who had mild COVID-19 (a few samples of this study predate the infection). Cell type and time point are not known. The CDR3 DNA reads TGCGCCAGCAGCAAGGAGAGCTCCTACGAGCAGTACGTC. Its protein product is CASSKESSYEQYV.